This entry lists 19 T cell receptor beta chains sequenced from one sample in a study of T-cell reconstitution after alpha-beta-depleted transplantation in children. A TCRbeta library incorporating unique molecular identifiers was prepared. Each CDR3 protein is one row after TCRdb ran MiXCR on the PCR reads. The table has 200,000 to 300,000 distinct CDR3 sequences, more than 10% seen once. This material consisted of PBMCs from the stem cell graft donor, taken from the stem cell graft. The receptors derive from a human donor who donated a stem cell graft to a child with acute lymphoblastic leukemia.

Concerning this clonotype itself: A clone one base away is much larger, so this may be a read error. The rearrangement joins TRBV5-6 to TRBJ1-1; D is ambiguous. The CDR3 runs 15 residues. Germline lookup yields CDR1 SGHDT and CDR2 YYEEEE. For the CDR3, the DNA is TGTGCCAGCTGCTTGCTGAAACAAATGAACACTGAAGCTTTCTTT. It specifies CASCLLKQMNTEAFF.

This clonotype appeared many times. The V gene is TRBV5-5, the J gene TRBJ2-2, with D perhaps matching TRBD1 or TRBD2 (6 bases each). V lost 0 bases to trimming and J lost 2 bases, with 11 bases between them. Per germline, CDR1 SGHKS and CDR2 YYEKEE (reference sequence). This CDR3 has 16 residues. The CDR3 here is CASSLGGGRNTGELFF. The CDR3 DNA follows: TGTGCCAGCAGCTTGGGTGGGGGGCGCAACACCGGGGAGCTGTTTTTT.

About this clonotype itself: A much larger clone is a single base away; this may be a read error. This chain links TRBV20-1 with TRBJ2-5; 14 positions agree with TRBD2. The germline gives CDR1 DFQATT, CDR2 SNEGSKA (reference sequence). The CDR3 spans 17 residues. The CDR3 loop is CCARDGLAGGPRETQYF. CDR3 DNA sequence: TGCTGTGCTAGAGATGGACTAGCGGGGGGCCCTCGGGAGACCCAGTACTTC.

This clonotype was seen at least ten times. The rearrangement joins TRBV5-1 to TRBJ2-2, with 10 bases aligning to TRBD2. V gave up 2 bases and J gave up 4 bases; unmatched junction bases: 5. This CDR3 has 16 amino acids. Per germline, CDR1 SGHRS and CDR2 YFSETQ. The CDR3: CASSLSEREGTGELFF. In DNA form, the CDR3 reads TGCGCCAGCAGCTTAAGCGAGCGGGAGGGCACCGGGGAGCTGTTTTTT.

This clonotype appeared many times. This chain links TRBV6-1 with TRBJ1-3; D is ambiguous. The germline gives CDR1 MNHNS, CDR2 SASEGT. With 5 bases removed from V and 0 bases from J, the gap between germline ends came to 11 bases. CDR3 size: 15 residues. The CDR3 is CASSPRGSSGNTIYF. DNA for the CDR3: TGTGCCAGCAGTCCCCGCGGCAGCTCTGGAAACACCATATATTTT.

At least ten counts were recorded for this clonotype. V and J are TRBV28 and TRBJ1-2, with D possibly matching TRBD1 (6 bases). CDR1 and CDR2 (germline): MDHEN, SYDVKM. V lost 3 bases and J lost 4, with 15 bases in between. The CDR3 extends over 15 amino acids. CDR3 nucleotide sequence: TGTGCCAGCAGTTTGTTGACAGGTCGATCCTATGGCTACACCTTC. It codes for CASSLLTGRSYGYTF.

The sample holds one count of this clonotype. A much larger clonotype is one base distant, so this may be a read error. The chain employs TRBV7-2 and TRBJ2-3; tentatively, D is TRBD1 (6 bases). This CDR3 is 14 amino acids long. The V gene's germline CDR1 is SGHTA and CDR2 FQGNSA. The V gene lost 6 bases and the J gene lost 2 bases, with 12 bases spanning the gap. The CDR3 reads CASSSGQFTDTQYF. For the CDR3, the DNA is TGTGCCAGCAGTAGTGGACAGTTCACAGATACGCAGTATTTT.

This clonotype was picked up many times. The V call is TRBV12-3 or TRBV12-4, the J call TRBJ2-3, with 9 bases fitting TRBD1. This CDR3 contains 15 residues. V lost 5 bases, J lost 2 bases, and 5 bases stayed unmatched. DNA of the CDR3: TGTGCCAGCAGTATAGGGACAGGGCTCACAGATACGCAGTATTTT. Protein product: CASSIGTGLTDTQYF.

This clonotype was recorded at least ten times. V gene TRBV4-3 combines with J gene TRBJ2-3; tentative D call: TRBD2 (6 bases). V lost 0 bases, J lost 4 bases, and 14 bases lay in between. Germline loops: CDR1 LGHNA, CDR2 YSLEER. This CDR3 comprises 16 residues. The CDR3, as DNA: TGCGCCAGCAGCCAAGATAAGAGGTGGGGGGCAGATACGCAGTATTTT. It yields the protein CASSQDKRWGADTQYF.

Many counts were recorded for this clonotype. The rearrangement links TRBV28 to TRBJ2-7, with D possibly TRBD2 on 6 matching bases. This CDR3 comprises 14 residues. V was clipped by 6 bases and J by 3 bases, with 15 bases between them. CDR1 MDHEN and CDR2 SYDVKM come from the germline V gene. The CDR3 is CASSPGTGGYEQYF. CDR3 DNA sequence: TGTGCCAGCAGCCCCGGGACTGGGGGCTACGAGCAGTACTTC.

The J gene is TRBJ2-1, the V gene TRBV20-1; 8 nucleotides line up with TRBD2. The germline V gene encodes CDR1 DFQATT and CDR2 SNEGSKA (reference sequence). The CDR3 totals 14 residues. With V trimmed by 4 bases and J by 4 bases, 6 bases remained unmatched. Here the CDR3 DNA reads TGCAGTGCTACCGGGACTAGTGTTTACAATGAGCAGTTCTTC. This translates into CSATGTSVYNEQFF.

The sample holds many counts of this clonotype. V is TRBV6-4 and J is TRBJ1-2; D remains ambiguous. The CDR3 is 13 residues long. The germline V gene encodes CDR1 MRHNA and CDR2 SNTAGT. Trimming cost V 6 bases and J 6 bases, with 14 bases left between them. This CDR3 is CASRGIAGDGYTF. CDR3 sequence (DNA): TGTGCCAGCAGGGGTATAGCGGGCGATGGCTACACCTTC.

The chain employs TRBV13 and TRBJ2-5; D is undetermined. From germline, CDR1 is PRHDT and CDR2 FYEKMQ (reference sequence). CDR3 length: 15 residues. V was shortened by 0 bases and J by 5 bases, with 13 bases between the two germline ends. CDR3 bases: TGTGCCAGCAGCTTAGGGTCTGGGCTTGAGGAGACCCAGTACTTC. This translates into CASSLGSGLEETQYF. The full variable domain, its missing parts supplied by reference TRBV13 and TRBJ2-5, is AAGVIQSPRHLIKEKRETATLKCYPIPRHDTVYWYQQGPGQDPQFLISFYEKMQSDKGSIPDRFSAQQFSDYHSELNMSSLELGDSALYFCASSLGSGLEETQYFGPGTRLLVL.

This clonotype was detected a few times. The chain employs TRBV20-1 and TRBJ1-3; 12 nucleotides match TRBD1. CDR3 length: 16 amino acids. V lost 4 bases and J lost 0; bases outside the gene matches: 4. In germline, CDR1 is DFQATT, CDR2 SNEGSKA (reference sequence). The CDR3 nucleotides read TGCAGTGCTATTCCGGGACAGGGGGCCTCTGGAAACACCATATATTTT. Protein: CSAIPGQGASGNTIYF.

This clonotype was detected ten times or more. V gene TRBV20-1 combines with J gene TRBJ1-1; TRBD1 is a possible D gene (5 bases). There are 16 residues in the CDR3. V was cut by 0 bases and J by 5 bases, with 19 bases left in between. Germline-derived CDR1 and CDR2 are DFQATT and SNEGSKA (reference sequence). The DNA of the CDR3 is TGCAGTGCTAGAGATGGGATGGGACCGCTCAGGACTGAAGCTTTCTTT. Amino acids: CSARDGMGPLRTEAFF.

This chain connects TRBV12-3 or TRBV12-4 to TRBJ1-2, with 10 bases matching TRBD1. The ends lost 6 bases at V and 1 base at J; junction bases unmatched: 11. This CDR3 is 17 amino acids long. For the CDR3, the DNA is TGTGCCAGCAGCCCAGATCCGGGACAGGGGTTTAACTATGGCTACACCTTC. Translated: CASSPDPGQGFNYGYTF.

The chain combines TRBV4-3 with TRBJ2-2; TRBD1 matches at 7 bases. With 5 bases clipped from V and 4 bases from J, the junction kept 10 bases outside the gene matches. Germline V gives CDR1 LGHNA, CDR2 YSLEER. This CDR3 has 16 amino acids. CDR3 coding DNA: TGCGCCAGCAGCGCATGGTGGACAGGCCTCACCGGGGAGCTGTTTTTT. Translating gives CASSAWWTGLTGELFF.

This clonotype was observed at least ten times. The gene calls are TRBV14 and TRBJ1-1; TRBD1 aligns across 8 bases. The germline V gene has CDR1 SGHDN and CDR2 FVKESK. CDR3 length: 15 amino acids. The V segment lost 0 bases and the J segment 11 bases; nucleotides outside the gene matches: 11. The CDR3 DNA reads TGTGCCAGCAGCCAAGATAGAAGGCAGGGGGCCCATGCTTTCTTT. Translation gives CASSQDRRQGAHAFF.

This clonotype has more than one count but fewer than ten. DNA for the CDR3: TGTGCCAGCAGTTACTCGAAAGGTGGAACTCAGTCTGGCGGCTACACCTTC. Protein product: CASSYSKGGTQSGGYTF. J is TRBJ1-2 and V is TRBV6-5; no clear D. V dropped 0 bases and J dropped 8 bases, with 22 bases sitting between them. Germline CDR1 MNHEY, CDR2 SVGAGI. The CDR3 runs 17 residues.